This entry lists 19 T cell receptor beta chains sequenced from one sample in a study of T-cell memory formation after mild COVID-19. Via MiXCR, TCRdb re-called the 5' RACE reads, giving one row per CDR3 protein. This table holds 250,000 or so distinct CDR3 sequences, roughly a tenth found once. The sample consisted of PBMCs or a T cell subset sorted from them (not recorded which). These receptor sequences come from a man between 18 and 35 years old who had mild COVID-19 (a few samples of this study predate the infection). Cell type and time point are not known.

The chain joins TRBV12-3 or TRBV12-4 to TRBJ1-4; 8 bases fit TRBD1. This CDR3 has 14 residues. V shed 5 bases, J shed 7 bases, and the junction held 6 bases outside the gene matches. As DNA, the CDR3 is TGTGCCAGCAGTCTGGGACAGGTTGGTGAAAAACTGTTTTTT. Protein sequence: CASSLGQVGEKLFF.

This clonotype came up a few times. The chain has TRBV20-1 and TRBJ1-4; a weak D match, TRBD1 (6 bases). The CDR3 is made up of 14 amino acids. V was cut by 0 bases and J by 4 bases, with 9 bases left in between. The germline V gene encodes CDR1 DFQATT and CDR2 SNEGSKA (reference sequence). CDR3 sequence reads: CSAREAQGNEKLFF. CDR3 bases: TGCAGTGCTAGAGAGGCACAGGGTAATGAAAAACTGTTTTTT.

There are a few counts of this clonotype. J is TRBJ2-7 and V is TRBV4-3; TRBD2 is a possible D gene (6 bases). V lost 0 bases to trimming and J lost 0 bases, with 12 bases between them. The CDR3 is made up of 16 amino acids. The germline V gene has CDR1 LGHNA and CDR2 YSLEER. CDR3 sequence: CASSQDRGLTSYEQYF. The CDR3, as DNA: TGCGCCAGCAGCCAAGATCGGGGACTGACCTCCTACGAGCAGTACTTC.

This rearrangement joins TRBV7-8 to TRBJ2-3; D not resolved. V shed 4 bases and J shed 6 bases, with 17 bases lying between them. Germline V gives CDR1 SGHVS, CDR2 FQNEAQ. The CDR3 contains 15 residues. The CDR3 spells CASSSPGRAGDTQYF. CDR3 coding DNA: TGTGCCAGCAGCTCCCCCGGAAGGGCCGGGGATACGCAGTATTTT. The full variable domain, rest sourced from reference TRBV7-8 and TRBJ2-3, is GAGVSQSPRYKVAKRGQDVALRCDPISGHVSLFWYQQALGQGPEFLTYFQNEAQLDKSGLPSDRFFAERPEGSVSTLKIQRTQQEDSAVYLCASSSPGRAGDTQYFGPGTRLTVL.

The CDR3 region has the DNA TGTGCCACCAGCGGGGGAGGGGGTCAGCCCCAGCATTTT. Its protein product is CATSGGGGQPQHF. The chain uses TRBV15 and TRBJ1-5; D is possibly TRBD1 (6 bases). CDR1 LNHNV and CDR2 YYDKDF come from the germline V gene (reference sequence). Between the trimmed V and J ends, which lost 5 bases and 6 bases, there was a span of 11 bases. The CDR3 is made up of 13 amino acids.

This clonotype was seen more than once but under ten times. The J gene is TRBJ2-3, the V gene TRBV7-9; D unresolved. The CDR3 length is 13 residues. The V and J ends lost 5 bases and 6 bases respectively, with 12 bases between them. Germline CDR1 is SEHNR and CDR2 is FQNEAQ (reference sequence). The CDR3 DNA follows: TGTGCCAGCAGCCAAGGGTCTTCGGATACGCAGTATTTT. Protein product: CASSQGSSDTQYF. Full variable domain (rest looked up from reference TRBV7-9 and TRBJ2-3): DTGVSQNPRHKITKRGQNVTFRCDPISEHNRLYWYRQTLGQGPEFLTYFQNEAQLEKSRLLSDRFSAERPKGSFSTLEIQRTEQGDSAMYLCASSQGSSDTQYFGPGTRLTVL.

This clonotype showed up many times. V and J are TRBV11-3 and TRBJ2-1; 10 bases are shared with TRBD2. This CDR3 is built from 15 residues. Germline trimming cut 2 bases from V and 2 bases from J; bases unmatched to any gene: 0. Germline V gene data show CDR1 as SGHNT and CDR2 as YENEEA. Here the CDR3 reads CASSLTSGAYNEQFF. CDR3 sequence (DNA): TGTGCCAGCAGCTTAACTAGCGGGGCCTACAATGAGCAGTTCTTC.

In this sample, this clonotype turned up many times. V is TRBV7-9 and J is TRBJ1-5; 8 bases match TRBD1. The CDR3 runs 13 residues. The germline V gene has CDR1 SEHNR and CDR2 FQNEAQ (reference sequence). With V trimmed by 5 bases and J by 4 bases, 1 base remained unmatched. The CDR3 DNA reads TGTGCCAGCAGCCGACAGGGGAATCAGCCCCAGCATTTT. Its translation is CASSRQGNQPQHF.

This chain connects TRBV12-3 or TRBV12-4 to TRBJ2-1; the D gene could be TRBD1 or TRBD2 (5 bases each). The V and J ends lost 5 bases and 0 bases respectively, with 8 bases between them. The CDR3 runs 14 residues. CDR3 in DNA: TGTGCCAGCAGTAGCGGACACTCCTACAATGAGCAGTTCTTC. Encoded protein: CASSSGHSYNEQFF.

This clonotype has a handful of counts. The chain uses TRBV6-1 and TRBJ1-4; D is perhaps TRBD1 (5 bases). CDR1 and CDR2 from the germline V gene are MNHNS and SASEGT. This CDR3 contains 14 residues. The V end was cut by 4 bases, the J end by 7 bases, with 13 bases between. The CDR3 DNA is TGTGCCAGCAGTGGGCAGGGATGGGGTGAAAAACTGTTTTTT. It codes for CASSGQGWGEKLFF.

This chain joins TRBV11-2 and TRBJ1-5; D is ambiguous. Looked up from germline, CDR1 is SGHAT and CDR2 is FQNNGV. Between the trimmed V and J ends, which lost 2 bases and 1 base, there was a span of 6 bases. The CDR3 covers 14 residues. CDR3 in amino acids: CASSLSASNQPQHF. The CDR3 coding sequence is TGTGCCAGCAGCTTATCCGCCAGCAATCAGCCCCAGCATTTT.

The chain carries TRBV6-5 and TRBJ1-2; D gene unclear. Germline V gives CDR1 MNHEY, CDR2 SVGAGI. The V and J ends lost 6 bases and 1 base respectively, with 12 bases between them. The CDR3 covers 14 residues. The CDR3 DNA reads TGTGCCAGCAGGAAGTCAGGCGTTAACTATGGCTACACCTTC. As protein: CASRKSGVNYGYTF.

This clonotype has more than one count but fewer than ten. V and J are TRBV7-9 and TRBJ2-5, with D hard to call. In germline, CDR1 is SEHNR, CDR2 FQNEAQ (reference sequence). This CDR3 has 15 amino acids. V lost 7 bases and J lost 5, with 20 bases in between. This CDR3 is CASTLAGSFEETQYF. The DNA of the CDR3 is TGTGCCAGCACCCTCGCCGGTAGCTTTGAGGAGACCCAGTACTTC. Full variable domain (missing parts from reference TRBV7-9 and TRBJ2-5): DTGVSQNPRHKITKRGQNVTFRCDPISEHNRLYWYRQTLGQGPEFLTYFQNEAQLEKSRLLSDRFSAERPKGSFSTLEIQRTEQGDSAMYLCASTLAGSFEETQYFGPGTRLLVL.

The chain couples TRBV20-1 to TRBJ2-3; weak D call: TRBD2 (7 bases). The V gene lost 3 bases and the J gene lost 11 bases, with 21 bases spanning the gap. CDR1 DFQATT and CDR2 SNEGSKA come from the germline V gene (reference sequence). The CDR3 has 14 residues. The CDR3 protein is CSASEAGAVLEQYF. The CDR3 region has the DNA TGCAGTGCTAGTGAGGCGGGGGCCGTACTGGAGCAGTATTTT.

This clonotype was found many times. CDR3 sequence reads: CASSYSGGSGANVLTF. The CDR3 DNA follows: TGTGCCAGCAGTTACTCGGGGGGTTCTGGGGCCAACGTCCTGACTTTC. The gene calls are TRBV6-5 and TRBJ2-6; TRBD2 might be the D (6 bases). The V end was cut by 0 bases, the J end by 1 base, with 7 bases between. There are 16 residues in the CDR3. Looked up from germline, CDR1 is MNHEY and CDR2 is SVGAGI.

This clonotype was counted ten times or more. The rearrangement uses TRBV5-1 and TRBJ2-5; TRBD1 is a possible D gene (6 bases). The CDR3 runs to 15 residues. CDR1 is SGHRS, CDR2 YFSETQ, per germline. V lost 0 bases and J 0 bases, leaving 9 bases between the germline ends. Here the CDR3 reads CASSLEGVYQETQYF. In DNA form, the CDR3 reads TGCGCCAGCAGCTTGGAGGGGGTCTACCAAGAGACCCAGTACTTC. The full variable domain, rest sourced from reference TRBV5-1 and TRBJ2-5, is KAGVTQTPRYLIKTRGQQVTLSCSPISGHRSVSWYQQTPGQGLQFLFEYFSETQRNKGNFPGRFSGRQFSNSRSEMNVSTLELGDSALYLCASSLEGVYQETQYFGPGTRLLVL.

This rearrangement joins TRBV7-2 to TRBJ2-5; the D is unclear. Germline-derived CDR1 and CDR2 are SGHTA and FQGNSA. The V end lost 5 bases, the J end lost 4 bases, and 11 bases lay between the germline ends. CDR3 length: 13 residues. The chain's CDR3 is CASSIPERETQYF. CDR3 DNA sequence: TGTGCCAGCAGCATCCCCGAACGAGAGACCCAGTACTTC.

This clonotype has ten or more counts. The chain couples TRBV7-2 to TRBJ2-1; possible D gene TRBD1, 5 bases. This CDR3 is 15 amino acids long. Germline V lookup: CDR1 SGHTA, CDR2 FQGNSA. Trimming shortened V by 2 bases and J by 8 bases, and 16 bases separated the two germline ends. The CDR3 here is CASSLSNRRAYEQFF. The CDR3 DNA is TGTGCCAGCAGCTTATCAAACCGCAGGGCCTATGAGCAGTTCTTC.

This clonotype appeared a few times. This chain connects TRBV7-9 to TRBJ2-5; D possibly corresponds to TRBD2 (5 bases). Germline values: CDR1 SEHNR, CDR2 FQNEAQ (reference sequence). The CDR3 has 16 amino acids. V lost 5 bases and J 5 bases, leaving 21 bases between the germline ends. CDR3 nucleotide sequence: TGTGCCAGCAGCACTTTAAAGACGGGCGGGTTGGAGACCCAGTACTTC. Translating gives CASSTLKTGGLETQYF.